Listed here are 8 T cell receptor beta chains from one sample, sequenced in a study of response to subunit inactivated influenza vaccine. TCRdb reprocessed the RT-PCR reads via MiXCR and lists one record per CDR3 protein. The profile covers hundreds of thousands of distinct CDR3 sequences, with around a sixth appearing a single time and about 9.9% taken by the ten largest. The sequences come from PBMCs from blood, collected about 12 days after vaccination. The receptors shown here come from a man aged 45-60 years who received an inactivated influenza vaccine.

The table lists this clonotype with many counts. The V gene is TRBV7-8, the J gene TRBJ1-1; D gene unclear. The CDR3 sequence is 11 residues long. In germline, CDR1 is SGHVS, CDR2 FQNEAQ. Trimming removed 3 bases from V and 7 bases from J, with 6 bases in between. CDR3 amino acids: CASSFVGEAFF. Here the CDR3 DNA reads TGTGCCAGCAGCTTCGTTGGTGAAGCTTTCTTT.

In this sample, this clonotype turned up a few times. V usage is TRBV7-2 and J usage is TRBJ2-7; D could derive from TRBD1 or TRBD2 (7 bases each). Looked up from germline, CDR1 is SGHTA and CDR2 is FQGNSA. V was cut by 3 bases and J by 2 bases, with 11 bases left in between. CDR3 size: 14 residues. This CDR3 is CASSFPGGAYEQYF. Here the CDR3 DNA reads TGTGCCAGCAGCTTCCCAGGGGGGGCCTACGAGCAGTACTTC. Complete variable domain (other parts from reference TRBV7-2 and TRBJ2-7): GAGVSQSPSNKVTEKGKDVELRCDPISGHTALYWYRQSLGQGLEFLIYFQGNSAPDKSGLPSDRFSAERTGGSVSTLTIQRTQQEDSAVYLCASSFPGGAYEQYFGPGTRLTVT.

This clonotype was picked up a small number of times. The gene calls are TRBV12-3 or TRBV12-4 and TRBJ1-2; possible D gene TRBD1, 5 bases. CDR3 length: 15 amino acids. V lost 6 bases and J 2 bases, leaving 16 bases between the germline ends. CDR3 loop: CASSPWEGPNYGYTF. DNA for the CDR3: TGTGCCAGCAGCCCGTGGGAGGGGCCGAACTATGGCTACACCTTC.

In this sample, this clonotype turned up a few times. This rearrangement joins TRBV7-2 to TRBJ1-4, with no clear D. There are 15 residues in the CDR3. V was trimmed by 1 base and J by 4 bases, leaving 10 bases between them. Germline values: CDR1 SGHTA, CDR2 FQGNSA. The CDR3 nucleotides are TGTGCCAGCAGCTTAGGAAATAGACGTAATGAAAAACTGTTTTTT. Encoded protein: CASSLGNRRNEKLFF.

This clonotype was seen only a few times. The CDR3 DNA sequence: TGTGCCAGCAGCCCGGGCAACAGGGTTTCGGAGACCCAGTACTTC. Its translation: CASSPGNRVSETQYF. The chain combines TRBV3-1 with TRBJ2-5; tentative D call: TRBD1 (6 bases). Germline CDR1 reads LGHDT; CDR2 reads YNNKEL (reference sequence). This CDR3 contains 15 residues. The ends were cut back, 4 bases at V and 5 bases at J, with 17 bases in the middle.

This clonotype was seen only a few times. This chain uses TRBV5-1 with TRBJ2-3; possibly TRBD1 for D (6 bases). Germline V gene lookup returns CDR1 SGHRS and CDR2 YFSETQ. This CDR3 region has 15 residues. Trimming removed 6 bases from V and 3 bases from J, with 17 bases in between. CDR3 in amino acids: CASNLGAASTDTQYF. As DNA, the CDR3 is TGCGCCAGCAATTTGGGGGCAGCTTCTACAGATACGCAGTATTTT.

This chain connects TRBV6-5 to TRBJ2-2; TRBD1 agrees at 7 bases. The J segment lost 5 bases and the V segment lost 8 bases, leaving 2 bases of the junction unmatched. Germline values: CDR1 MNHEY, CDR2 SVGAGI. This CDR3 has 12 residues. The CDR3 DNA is TGTGCCAGCGGGACAGAGACCGGGGAGCTGTTTTTT. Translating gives CASGTETGELFF.

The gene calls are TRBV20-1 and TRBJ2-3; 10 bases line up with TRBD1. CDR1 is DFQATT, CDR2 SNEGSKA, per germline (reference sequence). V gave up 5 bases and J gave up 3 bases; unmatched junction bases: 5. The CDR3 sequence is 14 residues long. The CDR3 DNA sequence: TGCAGTGCTTCCGGGACAGGGGCAACAGATACGCAGTATTTT. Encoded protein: CSASGTGATDTQYF.